These T cell receptor beta chains were read from a single sample in a study of OX40 agonist ivuxolimab in advanced cancers. Profiled with immunoSEQ multiplex PCR; TCRdb holds only in-frame clones, not every one. The repertoire holds about 100,000 clones, with about 88% as singletons. Sequenced material: CD4+ or CD8+ T cells sorted from blood, taken in a trial of the OX40 agonist ivuxolimab. Every receptor here comes from an adult with an advanced solid tumor such as melanoma, head and neck, liver or kidney cancer. CDR3s leave out the opening cysteine and the closing phenylalanine or tryptophan.

j_call,v_call,cdr3_aa
TRBJ1-5,TRBV7-9,ASSFGTGSNQPQH
TRBJ1-5,TRBV30,AWSVPQPQGYQPQH
TRBJ2-2,TRBV5-4,ASSPETTRQNTGELF
TRBJ2-7,TRBV5-1,ASSLFGQNYEQY
TRBJ1-2,TRBV2,ASSSSLRGSSGYGYT
TRBJ1-2,TRBV5-4,ASSSDSRNYGYT
TRBJ2-1,TRBV30,AWSVGQGPYNEQF
TRBJ2-7,TRBV6-1,ASNGQGYEQY
TRBJ1-1,TRBV4-1,ASSQDRGNPGSNTEAF
TRBJ2-1,TRBV4-1,ASSQASSGTGGVHEQF
TRBJ2-2,TRBV5-1,ASSLAQGSTGELF
TRBJ2-4,TRBV6-5,ASKRTGSSDIQY
TRBJ1-2,TRBV5-4,ASSPGTGDPPSYGYT
TRBJ1-6,TRBV5-1,ASSVNFGQADSPLH
TRBJ2-3,TRBV5-1,ASSLGLAGAHGTTQY
TRBJ2-1,TRBV7-9,ASSLVQRNEQF
TRBJ2-3,TRBV7-9,ASSLGLAGITDTQY
TRBJ1-5,TRBV28,ASSSHRGPTNQPQH
TRBJ2-3,TRBV6-1,ASSEPDTQY
TRBJ2-2,TRBV9,ASSVVATGELF
TRBJ2-1,TRBV5-1,ASSFTSWVQGSNEQF
TRBJ2-4,TRBV9,ASSVEGLPSNIQY
TRBJ1-1,TRBV11-3,ASSRDKNTEAF
TRBJ2-1,TRBV7-7,ASSLGSGSEQF
TRBJ1-2,TRBV2,ASRRTGDTNYGYT
TRBJ2-7,TRBV29-1,SVAELSYEQY